This T cell receptor (beta chain) is drawn from a study of patients and donors after allogeneic stem cell transplantation. TCRdb passed the RT-PCR reads through MiXCR, listing each CDR3 protein once. The profile covers 57,000 or so distinct CDR3 sequences, with 13% appearing a single time and around 30% taken by the ten largest. The CDR3 is made up of 13 amino acids. V was trimmed by 3 bases and J by 3 bases, leaving 9 bases between them. Germline assignment: CDR1 SGHRS and CDR2 YFSETQ. The sample was blood, either unsorted or a sorted T cell fraction (not recorded which). This TCR came from a human donor who was either an allogeneic HSCT recipient or a stem cell or donor lymphocyte infusion donor (not recorded which). It is not recorded whose cells these are; they may come from a transplant donor. The chain has TRBV5-1 and TRBJ1-1, with a weak D call TRBD1 (5 bases). The CDR3 DNA reads as TGCGCCAGCAGCTCCCAGGGATACACTGAAGCTTTCTTT. Its protein is CASSSQGYTEAFF.